The present TCR beta chain was sequenced within a study of beta chain features in type 1 diabetes. Study-wide results and limits: Relative to healthy donors, patients appeared to have naive, central memory and Treg TCRB repertoires that were more similar.

This clone was found a few times. The target antigen is unknown. Losses at the gene ends were 3 bases for V and 0 bases for J; bases not matched to a gene: 7. Looked up from germline, CDR1 is PRHDT and CDR2 is FYEKMQ (reference sequence). The CDR3 spans 16 residues. Sequenced material consisted of expressed TCRB transcripts (all of the isolated RNA was reverse transcribed). Sequencing used immunoSEQ multiplex PCR; TCRdb keeps in-frame clones, though not all of them. The repertoire holds 250,000 to 300,000 clones, with under 8.5% as singletons. The V gene is TRBV13, the J gene TRBJ2-7; the match to TRBD1 covers 8 bases. The source of this sequence is a woman younger than 30 in good health. Sequencing was performed on central memory CD4+ T cells from blood. The CDR3 region is CASSFPRDRNSYEQYF. The CDR3 DNA sequence: TGTGCCAGCAGCTTCCCTCGGGACAGGAACTCCTACGAGCAGTACTTC.